This record looks at one TCR beta chain sequence and its context. This entry belongs to a study of blood T cell repertoires in COVID-19. Study information: The origin of the acute and convalescent COVID-19 samples was the United States, Italy and Spain. The cDNA or gDNA used as material had been derived from T cells, B-cell-depleted T cells, or PBMCs.

V was clipped by 1 base and J by 4 bases; unmatched bases: 12. The CDR3 is made up of 17 amino acids. In germline, CDR1 is SGHRS, CDR2 YFSETQ. In the source study's methods: Estimates of nucleated cell counts were drawn from the amplification of reference gene primers. Produced via immunoSEQ multiplex PCR; TCRdb's table is partial and in-frame only. From that table come the V and J calls and clone size; the DNA was used to work out D and trimming. The repertoire holds roughly 250,000 clones, with 85% to 90% as singletons. The gene calls are TRBV5-1 and TRBJ2-5; 8 bases line up with TRBD2. The receptor's source is a woman aged 40 to 55 with acute or convalescent COVID-19. Sequencing was done on a sample of peripheral blood. CDR3 bases: TGCGCCAGCAGCTTGAAAAAGCGGGGGACCCTAGTAGAGACCCAGTACTTC. It specifies CASSLKKRGTLVETQYF.